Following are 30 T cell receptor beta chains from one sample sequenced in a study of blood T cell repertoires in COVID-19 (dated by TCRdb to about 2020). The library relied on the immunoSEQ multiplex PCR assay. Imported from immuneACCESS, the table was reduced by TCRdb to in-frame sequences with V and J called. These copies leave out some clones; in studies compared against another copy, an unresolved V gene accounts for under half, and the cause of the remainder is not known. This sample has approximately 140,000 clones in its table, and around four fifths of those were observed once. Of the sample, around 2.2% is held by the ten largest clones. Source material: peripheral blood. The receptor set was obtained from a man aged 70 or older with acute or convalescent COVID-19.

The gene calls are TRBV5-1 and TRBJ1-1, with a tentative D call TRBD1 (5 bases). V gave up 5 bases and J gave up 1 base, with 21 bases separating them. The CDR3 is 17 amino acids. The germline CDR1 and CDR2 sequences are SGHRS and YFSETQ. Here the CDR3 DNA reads TGCGCCAGCAGAGTCTCACCGCTGGCAGGGCCGAACACTGAAGCTTTCTTT. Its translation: CASRVSPLAGPNTEAFF.

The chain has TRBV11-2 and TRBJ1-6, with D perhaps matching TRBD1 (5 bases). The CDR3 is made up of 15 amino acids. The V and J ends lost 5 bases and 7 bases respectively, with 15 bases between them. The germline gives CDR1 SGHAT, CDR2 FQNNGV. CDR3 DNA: TGTGCCAGCAGCCGCGCCGGTCAGGGCAATTCACCCCTCCACTTT. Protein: CASSRAGQGNSPLHF. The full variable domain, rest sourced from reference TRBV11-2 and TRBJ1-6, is EAGVAQSPRYKIIEKRQSVAFWCNPISGHATLYWYQQILGQGPKLLIQFQNNGVVDDSQLPKDRFSAERLKGVDSTLKIQPAKLEDSAVYLCASSRAGQGNSPLHFGNGTRLTVT.

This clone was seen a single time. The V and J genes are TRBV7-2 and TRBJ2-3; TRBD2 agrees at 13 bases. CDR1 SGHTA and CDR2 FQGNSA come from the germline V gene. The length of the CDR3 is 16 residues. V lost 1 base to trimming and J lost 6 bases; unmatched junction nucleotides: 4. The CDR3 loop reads CASSLVGTSGTDTQYF. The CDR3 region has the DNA TGTGCCAGCAGCTTAGTCGGGACTAGCGGGACGGATACGCAGTATTTT.

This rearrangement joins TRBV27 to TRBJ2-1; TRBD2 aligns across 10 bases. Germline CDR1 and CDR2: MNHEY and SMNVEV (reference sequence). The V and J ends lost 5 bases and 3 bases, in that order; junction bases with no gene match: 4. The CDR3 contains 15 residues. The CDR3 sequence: CASSLLAGVYNEQFF. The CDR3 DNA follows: TGTGCCAGCAGTCTGCTAGCGGGAGTCTACAATGAGCAGTTCTTC.

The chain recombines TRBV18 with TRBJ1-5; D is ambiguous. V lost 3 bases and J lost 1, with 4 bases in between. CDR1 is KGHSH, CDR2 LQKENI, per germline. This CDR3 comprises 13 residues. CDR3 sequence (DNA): TGTGCCAGCTCACCTGAGAGCAATCAGCCCCAGCATTTT. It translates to CASSPESNQPQHF.

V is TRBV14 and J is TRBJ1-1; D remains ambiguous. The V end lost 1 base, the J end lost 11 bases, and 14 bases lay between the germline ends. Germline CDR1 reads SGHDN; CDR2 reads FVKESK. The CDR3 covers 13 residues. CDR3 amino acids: CASSQAGTPRAFF. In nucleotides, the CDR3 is TGTGCCAGCAGCCAAGCTGGTACCCCTAGGGCTTTCTTT.

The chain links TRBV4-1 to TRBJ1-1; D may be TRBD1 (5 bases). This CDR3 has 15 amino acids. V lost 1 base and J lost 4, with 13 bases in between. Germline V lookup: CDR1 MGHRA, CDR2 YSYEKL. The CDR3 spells CASSQGWPGATEAFF. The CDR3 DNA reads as TGCGCCAGCAGCCAAGGGTGGCCTGGGGCCACTGAAGCTTTCTTT.

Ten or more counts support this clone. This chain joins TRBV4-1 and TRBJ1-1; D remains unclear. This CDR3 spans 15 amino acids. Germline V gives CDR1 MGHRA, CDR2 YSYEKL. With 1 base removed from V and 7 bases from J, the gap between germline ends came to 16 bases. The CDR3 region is CASSQVRTEGGEAFF. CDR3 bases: TGCGCCAGCAGCCAAGTGAGGACGGAGGGAGGTGAAGCTTTCTTT.

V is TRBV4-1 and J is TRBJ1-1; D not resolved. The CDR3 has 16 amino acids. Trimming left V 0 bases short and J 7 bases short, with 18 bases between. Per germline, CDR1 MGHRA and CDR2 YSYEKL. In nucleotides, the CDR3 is TGCGCCAGCAGCCAAGATGCTAACCGCCGGAGCGGTGAAGCTTTCTTT. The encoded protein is CASSQDANRRSGEAFF.

CDR3 nucleotides: TGTGCCAGCAGCAAAGATCGGTTCCTGTCCTCCTACAATGAGCAGTTCTTC. The encoded protein is CASSKDRFLSSYNEQFF. The chain recombines TRBV21-1 with TRBJ2-1; no DNA check was done on the table's D call, TRBD2. TRBV21-1 is listed as a pseudogene. This CDR3 is 17 amino acids long.

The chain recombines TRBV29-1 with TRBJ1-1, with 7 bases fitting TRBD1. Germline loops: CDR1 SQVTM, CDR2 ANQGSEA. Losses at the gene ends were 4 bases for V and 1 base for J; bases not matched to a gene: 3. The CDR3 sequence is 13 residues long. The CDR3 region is CSVAQGGNTEAFF. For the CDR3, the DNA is TGCAGCGTTGCCCAGGGGGGGAACACTGAAGCTTTCTTT. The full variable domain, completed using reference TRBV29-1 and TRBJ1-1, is SAVISQKPSRDICQRGTSLTIQCQVDSQVTMMFWYRQQPGQSLTLIATANQGSEATYESGFVIDKFPISRPNLTFSTLTVSNMSPEDSSIYLCSVAQGGNTEAFFGQGTRLTVV.

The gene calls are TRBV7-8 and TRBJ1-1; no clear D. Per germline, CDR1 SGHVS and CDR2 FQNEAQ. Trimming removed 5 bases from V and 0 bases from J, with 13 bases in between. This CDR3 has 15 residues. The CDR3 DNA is TGTGCCAGCAGCCTAGAACAATCCATGAACACTGAAGCTTTCTTT. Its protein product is CASSLEQSMNTEAFF.

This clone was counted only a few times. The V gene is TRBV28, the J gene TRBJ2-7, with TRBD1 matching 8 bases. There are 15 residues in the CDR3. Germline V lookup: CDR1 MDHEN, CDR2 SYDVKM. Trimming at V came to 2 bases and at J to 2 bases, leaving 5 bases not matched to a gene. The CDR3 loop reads CASSLVSQGAYEQYF. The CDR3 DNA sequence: TGTGCCAGCAGTTTAGTTTCACAGGGGGCCTACGAGCAGTACTTC. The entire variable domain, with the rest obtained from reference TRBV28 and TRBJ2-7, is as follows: DVKVTQSSRYLVKRTGEKVFLECVQDMDHENMFWYRQDPGLGLRLIYFSYDVKMKEKGDIPEGYSVSREKKERFSLILESASTNQTSMYLCASSLVSQGAYEQYFGPGTRLTVT.

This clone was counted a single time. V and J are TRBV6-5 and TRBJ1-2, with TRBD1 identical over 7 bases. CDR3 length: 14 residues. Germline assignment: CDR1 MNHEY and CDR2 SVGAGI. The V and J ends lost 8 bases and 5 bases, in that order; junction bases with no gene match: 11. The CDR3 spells CASARGGQTYGYTF. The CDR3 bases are TGTGCCAGCGCCCGGGGGGGACAGACATATGGCTACACCTTC.

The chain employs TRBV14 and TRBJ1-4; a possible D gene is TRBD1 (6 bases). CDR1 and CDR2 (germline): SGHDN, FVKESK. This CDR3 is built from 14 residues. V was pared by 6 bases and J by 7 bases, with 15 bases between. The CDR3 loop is CASSLRRDTEKLFF. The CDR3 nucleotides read TGTGCCAGCAGTTTACGACGGGACACTGAAAAACTGTTTTTT.

CDR3 nucleotides: TGTGCCAGTAGTTCCGGACTAGCGGGGGCCCACAATGAGCAGTTCTTC. This codes for CASSSGLAGAHNEQFF. This chain links TRBV19 with TRBJ2-1; 13 bases agree with TRBD2. Germline V lookup: CDR1 LNHDA, CDR2 SQIVND (reference sequence). V shed 5 bases, J shed 5 bases, and the junction held 6 bases outside the gene matches. This CDR3 has 16 amino acids.

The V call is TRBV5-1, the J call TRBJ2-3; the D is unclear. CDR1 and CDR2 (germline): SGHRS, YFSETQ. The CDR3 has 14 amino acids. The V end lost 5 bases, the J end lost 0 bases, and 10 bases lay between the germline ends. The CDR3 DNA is TGCGCCAGCAGAGCAAACCCTAGCACAGATACGCAGTATTTT. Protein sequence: CASRANPSTDTQYF.

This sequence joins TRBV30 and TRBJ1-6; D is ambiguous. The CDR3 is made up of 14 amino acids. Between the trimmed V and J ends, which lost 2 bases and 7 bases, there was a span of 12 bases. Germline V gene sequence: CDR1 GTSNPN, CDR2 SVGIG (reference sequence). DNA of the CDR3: TGTGCCTGGAGTTCCCAACAATGGAATTCACCCCTCCACTTT. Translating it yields CAWSSQQWNSPLHF.

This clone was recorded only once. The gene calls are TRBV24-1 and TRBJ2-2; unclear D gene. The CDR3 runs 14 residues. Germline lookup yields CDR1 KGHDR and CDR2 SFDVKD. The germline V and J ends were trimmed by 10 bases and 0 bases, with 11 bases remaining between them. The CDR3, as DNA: TGTGCCACTAGAAACTCCGCGAACACCGGGGAGCTGTTTTTT. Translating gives CATRNSANTGELFF.

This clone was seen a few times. CDR3 nucleotides: TGTGCCAGTAGTCCGAGGGTAGATACGCAGTATTTT. Amino acid sequence: CASSPRVDTQYF. The chain links TRBV19 to TRBJ2-3; D is possibly TRBD2 (5 bases). CDR3 length: 12 amino acids. From germline, CDR1 is LNHDA and CDR2 SQIVND (reference sequence). Trimming stripped 5 bases from V and 5 bases from J, with 8 bases between.

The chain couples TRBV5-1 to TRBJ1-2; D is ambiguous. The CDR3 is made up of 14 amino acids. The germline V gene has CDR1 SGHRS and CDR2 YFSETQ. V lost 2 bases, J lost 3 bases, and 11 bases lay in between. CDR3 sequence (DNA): TGCGCCAGCAGCTTAATAACGCCAGACTATGGCTACACCTTC. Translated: CASSLITPDYGYTF.

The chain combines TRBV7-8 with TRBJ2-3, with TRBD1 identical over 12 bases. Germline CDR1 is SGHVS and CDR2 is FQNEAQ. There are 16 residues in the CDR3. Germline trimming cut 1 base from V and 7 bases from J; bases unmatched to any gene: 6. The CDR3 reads CASSLVGTGGAHTQYF. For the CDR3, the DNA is TGTGCCAGCAGCTTAGTGGGGACAGGGGGCGCCCATACGCAGTATTTT.

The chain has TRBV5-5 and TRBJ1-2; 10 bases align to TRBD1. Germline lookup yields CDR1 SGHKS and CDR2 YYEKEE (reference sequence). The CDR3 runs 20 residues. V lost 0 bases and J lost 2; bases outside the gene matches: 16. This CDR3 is CASSLVARRDRGQGNYGYTF. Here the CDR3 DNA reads TGTGCCAGCAGCTTGGTAGCGCGCCGGGACAGGGGTCAGGGGAACTATGGCTACACCTTC.

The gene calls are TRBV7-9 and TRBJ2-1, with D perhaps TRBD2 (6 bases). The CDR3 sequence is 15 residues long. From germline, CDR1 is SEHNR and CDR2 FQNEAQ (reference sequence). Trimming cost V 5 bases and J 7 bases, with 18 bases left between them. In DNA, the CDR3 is TGTGCCAGCAGCCGGTCGGTGGGGGAGGAAAATGAGCAGTTCTTC. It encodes CASSRSVGEENEQFF.

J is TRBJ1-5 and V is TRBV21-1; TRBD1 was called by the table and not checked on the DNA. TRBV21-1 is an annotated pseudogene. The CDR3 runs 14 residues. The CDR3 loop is CASSQTGNNQPQHF. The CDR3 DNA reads TGTGCCAGCAGCCAAACAGGAAACAATCAGCCCCAGCATTTT.

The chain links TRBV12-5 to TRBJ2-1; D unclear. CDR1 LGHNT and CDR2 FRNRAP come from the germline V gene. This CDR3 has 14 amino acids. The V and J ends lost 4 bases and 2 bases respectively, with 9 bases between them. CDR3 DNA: TGTGCTAGTGGTTATATCGCGGCCTACAATGAGCAGTTCTTC. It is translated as CASGYIAAYNEQFF.

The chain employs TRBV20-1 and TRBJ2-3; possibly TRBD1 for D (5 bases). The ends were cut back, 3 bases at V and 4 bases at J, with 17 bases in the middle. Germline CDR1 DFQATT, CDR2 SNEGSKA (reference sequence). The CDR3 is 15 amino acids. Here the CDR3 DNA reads TGCAGTGCTAGTCCGTCAGGGTATACGCCAGATACGCAGTATTTT. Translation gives CSASPSGYTPDTQYF.

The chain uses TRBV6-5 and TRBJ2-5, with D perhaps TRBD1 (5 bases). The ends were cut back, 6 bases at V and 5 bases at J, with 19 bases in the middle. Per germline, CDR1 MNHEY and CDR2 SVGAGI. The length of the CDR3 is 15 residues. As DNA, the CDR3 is TGTGCCAGCAGAGGGGCGCTGGGCGGTGCGGAGACCCAGTACTTC. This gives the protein CASRGALGGAETQYF.

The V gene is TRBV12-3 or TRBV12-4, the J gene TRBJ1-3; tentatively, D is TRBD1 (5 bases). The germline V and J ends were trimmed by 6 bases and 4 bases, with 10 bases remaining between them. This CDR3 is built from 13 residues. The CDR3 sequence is CASSQGTGNTIYF. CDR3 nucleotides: TGTGCCAGCAGCCAGGGTACGGGAAACACCATATATTTT.

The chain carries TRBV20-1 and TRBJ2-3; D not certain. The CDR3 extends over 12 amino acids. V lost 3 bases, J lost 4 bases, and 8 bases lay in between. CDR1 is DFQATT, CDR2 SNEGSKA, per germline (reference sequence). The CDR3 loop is CSASSQPDTQYF. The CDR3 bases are TGCAGTGCTAGTAGCCAACCAGATACGCAGTATTTT.